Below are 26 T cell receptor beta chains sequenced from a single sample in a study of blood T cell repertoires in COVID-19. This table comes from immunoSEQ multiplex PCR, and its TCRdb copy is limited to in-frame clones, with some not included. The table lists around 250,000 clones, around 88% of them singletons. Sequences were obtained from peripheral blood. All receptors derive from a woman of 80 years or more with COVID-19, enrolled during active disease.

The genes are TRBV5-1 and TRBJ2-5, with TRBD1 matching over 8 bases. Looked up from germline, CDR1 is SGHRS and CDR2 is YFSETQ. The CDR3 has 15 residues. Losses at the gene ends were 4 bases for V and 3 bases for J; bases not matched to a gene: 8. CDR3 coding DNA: TGCGCCAGCAGCGGACAGGGCCAGAACAAAGAGACCCAGTACTTC. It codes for CASSGQGQNKETQYF.

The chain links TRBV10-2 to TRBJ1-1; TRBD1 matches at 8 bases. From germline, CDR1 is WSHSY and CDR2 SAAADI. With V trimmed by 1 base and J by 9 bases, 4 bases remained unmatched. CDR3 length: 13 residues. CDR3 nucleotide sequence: TGCGCCAGCAGTGAGTTCCGCAGGGGGCAAGCTTTCTTT. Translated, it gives CASSEFRRGQAFF.

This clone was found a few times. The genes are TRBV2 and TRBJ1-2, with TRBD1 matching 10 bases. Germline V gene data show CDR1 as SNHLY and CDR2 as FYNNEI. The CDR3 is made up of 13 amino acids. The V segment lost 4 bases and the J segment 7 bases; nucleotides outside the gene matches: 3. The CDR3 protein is CASSGQGAGGYTF. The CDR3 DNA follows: TGTGCCAGCAGTGGACAGGGGGCGGGTGGCTACACCTTC. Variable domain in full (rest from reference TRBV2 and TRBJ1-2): EPEVTQTPSHQVTQMGQEVILRCVPISNHLYFYWYRQILGQKVEFLVSFYNNEISEKSEIFDDQFSVERPDGSNFTLKIRSTKLEDSAMYFCASSGQGAGGYTFGSGTRLTVV.

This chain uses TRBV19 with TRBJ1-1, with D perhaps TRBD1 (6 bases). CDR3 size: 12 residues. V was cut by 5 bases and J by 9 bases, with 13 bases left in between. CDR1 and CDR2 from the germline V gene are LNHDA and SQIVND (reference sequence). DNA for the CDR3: TGTGCCAGTAGTGTTACAGGGAGTCAAGCTTTCTTT. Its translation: CASSVTGSQAFF.

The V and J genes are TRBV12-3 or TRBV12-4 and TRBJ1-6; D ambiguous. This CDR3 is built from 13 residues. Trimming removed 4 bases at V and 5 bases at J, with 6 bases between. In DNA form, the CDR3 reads TGTGCCAGCAGTTCTTTAGATAATTCACCCCTCCACTTT. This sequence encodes CASSSLDNSPLHF.

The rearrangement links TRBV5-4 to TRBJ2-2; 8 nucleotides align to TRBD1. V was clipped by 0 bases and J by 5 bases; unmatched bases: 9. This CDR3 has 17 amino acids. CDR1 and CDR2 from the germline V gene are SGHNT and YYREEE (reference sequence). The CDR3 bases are TGTGCCAGCAGCTTGGACAAGCGGACAGGGCTAACCGGGGAGCTGTTTTTT. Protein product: CASSLDKRTGLTGELFF. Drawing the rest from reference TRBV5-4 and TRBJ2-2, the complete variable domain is ETGVTQSPTHLIKTRGQQVTLRCSSQSGHNTVSWYQQALGQGPQFIFQYYREEENGRGNFPPRFSGLQFPNYSSELNVNALELDDSALYLCASSLDKRTGLTGELFFGEGSRLTVL.

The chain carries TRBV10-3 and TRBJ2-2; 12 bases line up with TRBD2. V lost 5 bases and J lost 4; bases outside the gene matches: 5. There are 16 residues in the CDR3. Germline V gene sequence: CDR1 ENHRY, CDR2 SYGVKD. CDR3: CAISLSSGGATGELFF. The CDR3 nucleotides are TGTGCCATCAGTCTGTCTAGCGGGGGGGCCACCGGGGAGCTGTTTTTT.

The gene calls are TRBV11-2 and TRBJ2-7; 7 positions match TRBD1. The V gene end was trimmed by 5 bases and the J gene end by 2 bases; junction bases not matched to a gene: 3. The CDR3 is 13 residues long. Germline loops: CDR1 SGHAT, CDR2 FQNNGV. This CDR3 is CASSTGQTYEQYV. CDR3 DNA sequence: TGTGCCAGCAGCACGGGACAGACCTACGAGCAGTACGTC.

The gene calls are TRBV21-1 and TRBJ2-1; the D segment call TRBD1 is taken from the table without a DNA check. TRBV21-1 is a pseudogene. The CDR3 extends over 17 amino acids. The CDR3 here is CASSIPGQESSYNEQFF. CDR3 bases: TGTGCCAGCAGCATTCCGGGACAGGAGAGCTCCTACAATGAGCAGTTCTTC.

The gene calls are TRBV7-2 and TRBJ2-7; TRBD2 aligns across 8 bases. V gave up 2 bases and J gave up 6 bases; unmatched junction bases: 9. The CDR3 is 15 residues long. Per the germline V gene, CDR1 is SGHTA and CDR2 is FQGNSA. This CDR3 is CASSLTGTSPGEQYF. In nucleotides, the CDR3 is TGTGCCAGCAGCTTAACCGGGACTAGTCCTGGCGAGCAGTACTTC.

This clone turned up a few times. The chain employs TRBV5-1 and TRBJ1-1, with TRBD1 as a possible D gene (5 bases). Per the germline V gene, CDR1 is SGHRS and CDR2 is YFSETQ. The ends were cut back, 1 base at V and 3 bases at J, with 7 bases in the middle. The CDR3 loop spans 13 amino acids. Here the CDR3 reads CASSLLGDTEAFF. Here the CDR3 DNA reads TGCGCCAGCAGCTTGTTAGGGGACACTGAAGCTTTCTTT.

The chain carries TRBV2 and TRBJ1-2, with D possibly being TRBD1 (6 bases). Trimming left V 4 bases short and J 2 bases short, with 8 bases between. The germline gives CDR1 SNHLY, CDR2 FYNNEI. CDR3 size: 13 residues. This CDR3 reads CASSVGQNYGYTF. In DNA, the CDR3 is TGTGCCAGCAGTGTAGGACAGAACTATGGCTACACCTTC.

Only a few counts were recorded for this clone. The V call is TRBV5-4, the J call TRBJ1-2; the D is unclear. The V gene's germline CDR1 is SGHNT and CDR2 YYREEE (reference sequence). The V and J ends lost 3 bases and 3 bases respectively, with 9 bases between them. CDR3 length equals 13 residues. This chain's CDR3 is CASSSTGDYGYTF. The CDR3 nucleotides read TGTGCCAGCAGCTCGACCGGGGACTATGGCTACACCTTC.

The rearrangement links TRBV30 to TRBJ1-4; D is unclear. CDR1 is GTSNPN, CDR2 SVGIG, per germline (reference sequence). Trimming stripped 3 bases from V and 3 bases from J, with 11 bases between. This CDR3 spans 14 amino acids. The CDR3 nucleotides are TGTGCCTGGAGGGACCCCGGGGCTAATGAAAAACTGTTTTTT. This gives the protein CAWRDPGANEKLFF.

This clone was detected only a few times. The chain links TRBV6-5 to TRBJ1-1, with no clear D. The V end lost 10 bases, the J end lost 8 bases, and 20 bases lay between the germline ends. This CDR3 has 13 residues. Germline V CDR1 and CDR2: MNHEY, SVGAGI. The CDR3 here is CATHRDLKTEAFF. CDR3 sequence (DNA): TGTGCCACCCACCGGGATCTTAAGACAGAAGCTTTCTTT.

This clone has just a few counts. The CDR3 nucleotides read TGTGCCAGCAGCCTTATTACAGGGCAAGAGACCCAGTACTTC. Amino acids: CASSLITGQETQYF. V and J are TRBV4-2 and TRBJ2-5; a possible D gene is TRBD1 (6 bases). Germline V lookup: CDR1 LGHNA, CDR2 YNFKEQ. V lost 4 bases and J 2 bases, leaving 11 bases between the germline ends. The CDR3 is 14 amino acids.

CDR3 nucleotides: TGTGCCAGCAGCTCCTCCGGACAGGGGGCCCTTTATAGCAATCAGCCCCAGCATTTT. Protein product: CASSSSGQGALYSNQPQHF. The J gene is TRBJ1-5, the V gene TRBV7-8, with TRBD1 matching 11 bases. The J segment lost 0 bases and the V segment lost 4 bases, leaving 11 bases of the junction unmatched. This CDR3 has 19 residues. The germline V gene encodes CDR1 SGHVS and CDR2 FQNEAQ.

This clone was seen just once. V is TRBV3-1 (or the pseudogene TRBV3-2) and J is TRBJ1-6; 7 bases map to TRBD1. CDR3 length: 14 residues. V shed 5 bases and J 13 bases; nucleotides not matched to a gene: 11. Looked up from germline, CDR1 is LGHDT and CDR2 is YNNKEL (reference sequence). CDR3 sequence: CASSSRQGPGPLHF. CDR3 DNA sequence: TGTGCCAGCAGCAGTAGACAGGGACCAGGGCCCCTCCACTTT.

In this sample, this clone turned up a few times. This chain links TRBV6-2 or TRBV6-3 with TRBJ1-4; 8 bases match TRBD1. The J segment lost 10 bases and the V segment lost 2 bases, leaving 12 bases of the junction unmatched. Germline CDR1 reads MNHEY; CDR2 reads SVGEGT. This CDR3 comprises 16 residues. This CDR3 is CASSYDAGGASGKLFF. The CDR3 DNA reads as TGTGCCAGCAGTTACGACGCAGGGGGCGCATCGGGAAAACTGTTTTTT.

The CDR3, as DNA: TGTGCCAGCAGTCCATACAGACAGGGGGCGGGAACCGGGGAGCTGTTTTTT. Translated, it gives CASSPYRQGAGTGELFF. The chain employs TRBV27 and TRBJ2-2, with 10 bases lining up with TRBD1. V lost 5 bases, J lost 5 bases, and 11 bases stayed unmatched. The germline V gene encodes CDR1 MNHEY and CDR2 SMNVEV (reference sequence). The CDR3 sequence is 17 residues long.

CDR3 in amino acids: CASSEAGQGVYGYTF. As DNA, the CDR3 is TGTGCCAGCAGTGAGGCGGGACAGGGGGTCTATGGCTACACCTTC. The rearrangement joins TRBV2 to TRBJ1-2; 11 nucleotides line up with TRBD1. The CDR3 extends over 15 amino acids. The germline V gene has CDR1 SNHLY and CDR2 FYNNEI. With V trimmed by 3 bases and J by 4 bases, 4 bases remained unmatched. Full variable domain (remainder filled in from reference TRBV2 and TRBJ1-2): EPEVTQTPSHQVTQMGQEVILRCVPISNHLYFYWYRQILGQKVEFLVSFYNNEISEKSEIFDDQFSVERPDGSNFTLKIRSTKLEDSAMYFCASSEAGQGVYGYTFGSGTRLTVV.

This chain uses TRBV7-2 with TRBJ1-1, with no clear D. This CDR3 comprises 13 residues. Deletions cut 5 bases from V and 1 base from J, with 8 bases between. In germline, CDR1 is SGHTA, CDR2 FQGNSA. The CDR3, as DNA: TGTGCCAGCAGCCGACATCCGAACACTGAAGCTTTCTTT. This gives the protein CASSRHPNTEAFF.

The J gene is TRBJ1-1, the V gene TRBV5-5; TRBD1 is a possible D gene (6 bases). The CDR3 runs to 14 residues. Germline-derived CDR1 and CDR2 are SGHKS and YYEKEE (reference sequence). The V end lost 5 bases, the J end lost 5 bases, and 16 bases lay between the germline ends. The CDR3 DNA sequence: TGTGCCAGCAGTCTACAGGGTCAAGGTACTGAAGCTTTCTTT. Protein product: CASSLQGQGTEAFF.

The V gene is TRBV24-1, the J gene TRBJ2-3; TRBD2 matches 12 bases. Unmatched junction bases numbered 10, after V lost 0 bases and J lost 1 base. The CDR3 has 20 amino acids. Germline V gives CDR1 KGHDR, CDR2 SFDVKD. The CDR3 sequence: CATSDLGPSGGAYGTDTQYF. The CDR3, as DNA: TGTGCCACCAGTGATTTGGGCCCTAGCGGGGGGGCTTATGGCACAGATACGCAGTATTTT.

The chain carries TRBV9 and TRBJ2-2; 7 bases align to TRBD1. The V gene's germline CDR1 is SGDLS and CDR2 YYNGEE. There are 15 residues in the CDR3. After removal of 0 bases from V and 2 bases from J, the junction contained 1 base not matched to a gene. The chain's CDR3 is CASSVGTGNTGELFF. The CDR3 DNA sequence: TGTGCCAGCAGCGTAGGGACAGGAAACACCGGGGAGCTGTTTTTT.

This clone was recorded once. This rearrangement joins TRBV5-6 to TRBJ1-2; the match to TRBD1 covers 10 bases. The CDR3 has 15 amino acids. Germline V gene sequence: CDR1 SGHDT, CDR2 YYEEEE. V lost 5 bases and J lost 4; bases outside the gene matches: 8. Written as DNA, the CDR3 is TGTGCCAGCAGTTCCGGGACAGGGGCTTCCTATGGCTACACCTTC. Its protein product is CASSSGTGASYGYTF.